The sequence of this T cell receptor beta chain was determined in a study of T cell repertoires in cytomegalovirus infection. Whole-study context: The public TCR beta signatures pointed to both CMV infection and matching HLA type. Regarding the study as a whole: CMV carriers with the relevant HLA were identified by cumulative public TCR beta family frequency. It was HLA-C-restricted CMV-specific TCR beta clonotypes that dominated the response ex vivo.

This clonotype showed up many times. Its antigen is undetermined. TCRdb redid the calling of the reads with MiXCR, one entry per CDR3 protein. The data hold roughly 280,000 distinct CDR3 sequences, with roughly 9.1% observed a single time. The material sequenced was PBMCs. The clonotype originates from a human donor in good health (CMV status not recorded). Some clones in this sample may be carry-over from other donors' samples.

The CDR3 protein is CASSPRVGTSGTARADTQYF. In DNA form, the CDR3 reads TGTGCCAGCAGCCCCAGGGTAGGGACTAGCGGCACAGCCAGGGCAGATACGCAGTATTTT. The rearrangement joins TRBV7-2 to TRBJ2-3, with 11 nucleotides matching TRBD2. Per germline, CDR1 SGHTA and CDR2 FQGNSA. This CDR3 comprises 20 residues. V lost 5 bases, J lost 4 bases, and 20 bases stayed unmatched.